The 10 T cell receptor beta chains below were found in one sample sequenced in a study of vaccination and CD4 T cells after COVID-19 (dated by TCRdb to between 2020 and 2023). This specimen's treatment or condition label, interpreted: roughly ten-day PBMC culture with coronavirus spike peptide pools or control peptides (ViraFEST assay). Library preparation used PCR. Sequencing was carried out with an Illumina iSeq 100. At the Johns Hopkins FTIC core, DNA from the cultured CD4+ T cells underwent TCR sequencing with the Oncomine TCR Beta short-read assay. TCRdb reworked the public reads: Q25 trimming with fastp, MiXCR clone assembly, productive beta chains retained. Rows are unified per CDR3 protein, each entry keeping the most common DNA and genes. Recorded for this sample are more than 6,000 distinct CDR3 sequences; more than 60% of them occurred a single time. Approximately 50% of the sample is held by the ten biggest clonotypes.

Antigens for these TCRs are unknown. Sequencing was carried out using CD4+ T cells from blood, cultured in vitro. These receptors were obtained from a human donor who had recovered from COVID-19.

This chain connects TRBV5-1 to TRBJ2-5; 7 bases align to TRBD1. The V segment lost 2 bases and the J segment 1 base; nucleotides outside the gene matches: 2. This CDR3 spans 14 amino acids. CDR1 and CDR2 (germline): SGHRS, YFSETQ. The CDR3 nucleotides are TGCGCCAGCAGCTTTGACAGGGTCCAAGAGACCCAGTACTTC. It encodes CASSFDRVQETQYF.

This clonotype was observed a few times. The chain uses TRBV7-9 and TRBJ2-7; TRBD1 is a possible D gene (6 bases). There are 14 residues in the CDR3. The germline V gene has CDR1 SEHNR and CDR2 FQNEAQ (reference sequence). Trimming cost V 5 bases and J 0 bases, with 11 bases left between them. This CDR3 reads CASSLGQNSYEQYF. For the CDR3, the DNA is TGTGCCAGCAGCCTCGGACAGAACTCCTACGAGCAGTACTTC.

The chain couples TRBV24-1 to TRBJ2-1; tentatively, D is TRBD1 or TRBD2 (5 bases each). The CDR3 has 14 residues. Germline CDR1 KGHDR, CDR2 SFDVKD. Trimming took 4 bases from V and 15 from J, leaving 21 bases between them. The CDR3 region has the DNA TGTGCCACCAGTGACCGCCTCCGTTCGGGACCCTTGTTCTTC. Translated, it gives CATSDRLRSGPLFF.

Regarding this clonotype: One base away lies a much larger clone, so this may be a sequencing read error. The V call is TRBV10-3, the J call TRBJ1-2; 7 nucleotides match TRBD1. The CDR3 has 14 residues. V shed 10 bases and J 2 bases; nucleotides not matched to a gene: 10. Germline CDR1 and CDR2: ENHRY and SYGVKD. CDR3 in amino acids: CANMGTDSNYGYTF. CDR3 nucleotide sequence: TGTGCCAACATGGGGACAGATTCCAACTATGGCTACACCTTC.

This clonotype has a handful of counts. The chain combines TRBV15 with TRBJ2-3; D remains unclear. CDR1 and CDR2 from the germline V gene are LNHNV and YYDKDF (reference sequence). Trimming stripped 2 bases from V and 5 bases from J, with 11 bases between. CDR3 size: 14 residues. The CDR3 sequence is CATSRNGQLDTQYF. As DNA, the CDR3 is TGTGCCACCAGCAGAAACGGGCAGTTAGATACGCAGTATTTT.

V gene TRBV11-2 combines with J gene TRBJ2-5; D gene unclear. This CDR3 has 14 amino acids. The ends were cut back, 4 bases at V and 5 bases at J, with 14 bases in the middle. Looked up from germline, CDR1 is SGHAT and CDR2 is FQNNGV. The CDR3 DNA sequence: TGTGCCAGCAGCTCCGGACCAAATCGGGAGACCCAGTACTTC. This sequence encodes CASSSGPNRETQYF.

The sample holds a few counts of this clonotype. The chain is built from TRBV6-5 and TRBJ2-4; TRBD1 agrees at 10 bases. Germline-derived CDR1 and CDR2 are MNHEY and SVGAGI. Trimming at V came to 4 bases and at J to 0 bases, leaving 6 bases not matched to a gene. There are 17 residues in the CDR3. The CDR3 coding sequence is TGTGCCAGCAGTTTGACGACAGGGGGCTTAGCCAAAAACATTCAGTACTTC. It specifies CASSLTTGGLAKNIQYF.

Turning to this clonotype: The junction departs from germline at one end; a sequencing error may be responsible. The J gene is TRBJ1-2, the V gene TRBV27; unclear D gene. This CDR3 contains 13 residues. Germline V gives CDR1 MNHEY, CDR2 SMNVEV (reference sequence). DNA of the CDR3: TGTGCCAGCAGTTTATTGGACGGAGGCAGCTACGCCTTC. Translated, it gives CASSLLDGGSYAF.

Only one count was recorded for this clonotype. This chain uses TRBV19 with TRBJ1-2, with 11 nucleotides matching TRBD1. V lost 1 base and J lost 7; bases outside the gene matches: 8. The CDR3 has 16 residues. Germline-derived CDR1 and CDR2 are LNHDA and SQIVND (reference sequence). CDR3 loop: CASSIGPGQGVGGYTF. The CDR3 coding sequence is TGTGCCAGTAGTATAGGACCGGGACAGGGGGTAGGTGGCTACACCTTC.

This chain joins TRBV20-1 and TRBJ1-2; the D is unclear. The V end was cut by 6 bases, the J end by 1 base, with 12 bases between. Germline V CDR1 and CDR2: DFQATT, SNEGSKA (reference sequence). There are 13 residues in the CDR3. CDR3 amino acids: CSARGGVNYGYTF. The CDR3 DNA reads TGCAGTGCCCGAGGCGGAGTTAACTATGGCTACACCTTC.